A selection of T cell receptor beta chains follows, all from one sample in a study of T cells in Graves' hyperthyroidism and ophthalmopathy. One entry per CDR3 protein results from TCRdb running MiXCR on the multiplex PCR reads. There are approximately 600,000 distinct CDR3 sequences in the sample; less than 25% occur only once, and approximately 30% lies in the top ten. The sequencing input was blood. These receptors all come from a man under 40 with Graves' ophthalmopathy. Both conserved end residues are part of each CDR3. The order of the fields is V gene, J gene, CDR3 protein.

>TRBV27|TRBJ2-7
CASSPVEGAPYEQYF
>TRBV6-1|TRBJ2-7
CASSEWVGGYEQYF
>TRBV7-6|TRBJ1-1
CASSANAAVGNTEAFF
>TRBV6-4|TRBJ2-3
CASIGGPPDGFTDTQYF
>TRBV11-2|TRBJ2-7
CASSLTFGQGSYEQYF
>TRBV20-1|TRBJ1-5
CSAREITGKPQHF
>TRBV7-9|TRBJ2-7
CASSLSGFNEQYF
>TRBV11-2|TRBJ1-5
CASSHGQGGTSQPQHF
>TRBV2|TRBJ1-5
CASNDREGQPQHF
>TRBV2|TRBJ2-3
CASSERGPDTQYF
>TRBV5-1|TRBJ2-3
CASSETGTSRTDTQYF
>TRBV20-1|TRBJ2-7
CSARPTGDFYEQYF
>TRBV29-1|TRBJ2-3
CSVAVLGGAPNSQYF
>TRBV6-9|TRBJ1-3
CASSYGTAGNTIYF
>TRBV7-2|TRBJ2-7
CASSLGGYSSEQYF
>TRBV13|TRBJ1-1
CASSSGRLNTEAFF
>TRBV6-5|TRBJ2-3
CASSYLPWGSGSTDTQYF
>TRBV4-2|TRBJ2-7
CASSQDLAGGIYEQYF
>TRBV5-1|TRBJ2-2
CASSLRSGRATRGSGELFF
>TRBV20-1|TRBJ2-2
CSASWAGPSGNTGELFF
>TRBV30|TRBJ2-6
CAWSVGAGANVLTF
>TRBV18|TRBJ2-7
CASSLRCGSSYEQYF
>TRBV7-2|TRBJ2-7
CASSLEGGEQYF
>TRBV28|TRBJ2-5
CASSQGQGVQYF
>TRBV3-1|TRBJ2-3
CASSQPARGADTQYF
>TRBV4-1|TRBJ1-1
CASSQDAGGLTEAFF
>TRBV3-1|TRBJ1-5
CASSQDRVSGQPQHF
>TRBV28|TRBJ2-1
CASRGTSSHNEQFF
>TRBV9|TRBJ2-2
CASSGSGMNTGELFF
>TRBV20-1|TRBJ2-3
CSARIASGNTDTQYF
>TRBV5-1|TRBJ1-2
CASSLEIAGAYGYTF
>TRBV2|TRBJ2-1
CASNPPPTAPQFEQFF
>TRBV2|TRBJ2-7
CASSRTSIYEQYF
>TRBV5-1|TRBJ2-2
CASSLGLAGDTGELFF
>TRBV6-1|TRBJ1-2
CASSPRVTAYGYTF
>TRBV12-3/TRBV12-4|TRBJ1-5
CASSYQDLHNQPQHF
>TRBV6-6|TRBJ2-1
CASSYSRGRSEQFF
>TRBV7-6|TRBJ2-2
CASSLGVMDTGELFF
>TRBV15|TRBJ1-1
CATSRGTANTEAFF